This T cell receptor (beta chain) was retrieved from a study of cytomegalovirus exposure and HLA in healthy donors. Germline CDR1 reads SGHDN; CDR2 reads FVKESK. The CDR3 is 15 amino acids. V lost 1 base and J lost 5, with 15 bases in between. Assay used: immunoSEQ multiplex PCR; TCRdb lists only in-frame clones, some missing. In the table there are about 98,000 clones, 87% of which are singletons. Material: PBMCs. This clonotype was obtained from a woman in her thirties in good health and CMV-seronegative. The J gene is TRBJ2-7, the V gene TRBV14, with D possibly TRBD2 on 6 matching bases. The CDR3 bases are TGTGCCAGCAGCCAAGGATTCGACGGGACTCACGAGCAGTACTTC. Translation gives CASSQGFDGTHEQYF.